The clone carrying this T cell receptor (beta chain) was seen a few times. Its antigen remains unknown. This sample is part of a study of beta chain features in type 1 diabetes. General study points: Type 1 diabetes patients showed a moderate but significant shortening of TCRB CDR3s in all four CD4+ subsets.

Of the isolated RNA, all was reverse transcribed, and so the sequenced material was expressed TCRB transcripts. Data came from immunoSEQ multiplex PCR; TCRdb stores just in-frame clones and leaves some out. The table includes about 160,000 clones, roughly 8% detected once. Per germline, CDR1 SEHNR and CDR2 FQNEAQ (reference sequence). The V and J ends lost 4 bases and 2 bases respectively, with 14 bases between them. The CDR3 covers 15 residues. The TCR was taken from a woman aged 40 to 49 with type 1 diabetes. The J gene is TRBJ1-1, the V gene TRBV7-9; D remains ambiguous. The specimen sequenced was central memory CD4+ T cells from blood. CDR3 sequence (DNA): TGTGCCAGCAGCTCCTACGCTACAGACAACACTGAAGCTTTCTTT. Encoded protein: CASSSYATDNTEAFF.